The entry below gives a single TCR beta chain sequence along with its context. The entry originates in a study of radiotherapy plus CTLA-4 blockade in lung cancer. On the study more broadly: With roughly 28% of patients having disease control, objective responses were seen in approximately 17%.

TCRdb's table, derived via immunoSEQ multiplex PCR, lists solely in-frame clones and lacks some. In the table there are over 80,000 clones, about 80% of which are singletons. The CDR3 contains 15 residues. With 4 bases clipped from V and 8 bases from J, the junction kept 14 bases outside the gene matches. The V gene's germline CDR1 is SGHNT and CDR2 YYREEE (reference sequence). Focal radiation plus CTLA-4 blockade with ipilimumab was given to patients with chemo-refractory metastatic non-small-cell lung cancer. This sequence joins TRBV5-4 and TRBJ2-7, with 8 bases identical to TRBD1. Sequencing was performed on peripheral blood, taken from a patient treated with radiotherapy plus ipilimumab. The sequence derives from a human donor with non-small cell lung cancer who had stable disease on radiotherapy plus ipilimumab. This CDR3 reads CASSTLRQGYFKQYF. CDR3 DNA: TGTGCCAGCAGCACGCTAAGACAGGGGTACTTTAAGCAGTACTTC.